The 19 T cell receptor beta chains below all came from one sample that was sequenced in a study of identical twins. Each CDR3 protein gets one entry after TCRdb re-called the 5' RACE reads with MiXCR. Of 1.5 million to 2 million distinct CDR3 sequences listed, roughly 35% were seen once; the top ten hold 0.27%. The sequenced sample was cord blood. The receptors were gathered from a newborn girl in good health.

The chain joins TRBV4-1 to TRBJ2-2; TRBD2 aligns across 9 bases. Losses at the gene ends were 3 bases for V and 4 bases for J; bases not matched to a gene: 12. The CDR3 covers 18 residues. The germline CDR1 and CDR2 sequences are MGHRA and YSYEKL. The CDR3 DNA reads TGCGCCAGCAGCCATTCCCCTCTAGCGGGGAGTTTCACCGGGGAGCTGTTTTTT. Its translation is CASSHSPLAGSFTGELFF.

This clonotype was picked up a small number of times. The chain combines TRBV6-5 with TRBJ1-5; TRBD1 is a possible D gene (5 bases). This CDR3 is built from 13 residues. Looked up from germline, CDR1 is MNHEY and CDR2 is SVGAGI. V lost 6 bases and J lost 12, with 18 bases in between. The CDR3 is CASRPGPHLLQHF. In DNA, the CDR3 is TGTGCCAGCAGACCGGGACCTCATCTTCTCCAGCATTTT.

The gene calls are TRBV4-1 and TRBJ1-5; TRBD1 agrees at 11 bases. The J segment lost 6 bases and the V segment lost 1 base, leaving 11 bases of the junction unmatched. Germline V CDR1 and CDR2: MGHRA, YSYEKL. The CDR3 length is 18 residues. The DNA for the CDR3 is TGCGCCAGCAGCCAAGGGGACAGGGGGTCTGGGTTGAGTCAGCCCCAGCATTTT. Residues: CASSQGDRGSGLSQPQHF.

The genes are TRBV4-2 and TRBJ2-7; 7 positions match TRBD1. The CDR3 runs 14 residues. V shed 5 bases, J shed 3 bases, and the junction held 7 bases outside the gene matches. Germline CDR1 LGHNA, CDR2 YNFKEQ. Written as DNA, the CDR3 is TGTGCCAGCAGCAGTATGCGGACAGGCTACGAGCAGTACTTC. Translation gives CASSSMRTGYEQYF.

Notes on this clonotype: Mismatch with germline at one junction end may stem from a read error. The chain carries TRBV3-1 and TRBJ1-2; the D gene is possibly TRBD1 (5 bases). From germline, CDR1 is LGHDT and CDR2 YNNKEL (reference sequence). This CDR3 comprises 14 residues. The CDR3 region is CARSQTRGVTGYTF. CDR3 in DNA: TGTGCCCGCAGCCAGACTCGGGGGGTAACAGGCTACACCTTC.

This clonotype has just a few counts. The rearrangement uses TRBV7-2 and TRBJ2-1; no reliable D call. The CDR3 is 13 residues long. V was clipped by 4 bases and J by 9 bases, with 13 bases between them. Per germline, CDR1 SGHTA and CDR2 FQGNSA. CDR3 amino acids: CASSSNGAGEQFF. CDR3 in DNA: TGTGCCAGCAGCTCAAATGGAGCTGGTGAGCAGTTCTTC.

The chain links TRBV20-1 to TRBJ1-2; D is ambiguous. The CDR3 covers 13 residues. Looked up from germline, CDR1 is DFQATT and CDR2 is SNEGSKA (reference sequence). The V gene lost 1 base and the J gene lost 2 bases, with 8 bases spanning the gap. The CDR3 nucleotides are TGCAGTGCTAGAGTTCAGGAAAACTATGGCTACACCTTC. Translating gives CSARVQENYGYTF.

This chain uses TRBV6-6 with TRBJ2-2; 7 bases map to TRBD2. CDR3 length: 15 amino acids. V lost 6 bases and J lost 3; bases outside the gene matches: 7. Per germline, CDR1 MNHNY and CDR2 SVGAGI (reference sequence). The CDR3 sequence is CASRPPGGDTGELFF. The CDR3 DNA is TGTGCCAGCAGACCCCCGGGGGGTGACACCGGGGAGCTGTTTTTT.

This clonotype was found a few times. The chain is built from TRBV20-1 and TRBJ1-2, with 9 bases fitting TRBD1. V was pared by 6 bases and J by 8 bases, with 7 bases of the junction left unmatched. In germline, CDR1 is DFQATT, CDR2 SNEGSKA (reference sequence). The CDR3 is 12 residues long. The CDR3 DNA reads as TGCAGTGCCAACCGGGACAGGGAAGGCTACACCTTC. As protein: CSANRDREGYTF.

The chain carries TRBV10-3 and TRBJ1-2; D gene uncertain. From germline, CDR1 is ENHRY and CDR2 SYGVKD. The CDR3 consists of 12 residues. Trimming removed 0 bases at V and 7 bases at J, with 6 bases between. CDR3 sequence reads: CAISESLIGYTF. The CDR3 DNA sequence: TGTGCCATCAGTGAGTCTCTTATTGGCTACACCTTC.

This clonotype was counted between two and nine times. J is TRBJ2-5 and V is TRBV7-9; maybe TRBD1 (6 bases). This CDR3 region has 16 residues. CDR1 is SEHNR and CDR2 is FQNEAQ in the germline V gene (reference sequence). The ends were cut back, 2 bases at V and 2 bases at J, with 15 bases in the middle. This CDR3 is CASSLIQGLLQETQYF. For the CDR3, the DNA is TGTGCCAGCAGCTTAATCCAGGGGCTCCTTCAAGAGACCCAGTACTTC.

Regarding this clonotype: A much larger clone differs from this one at a single base, so this may be a read error. The V and J genes are TRBV20-1 and TRBJ2-5, with 12 bases lining up with TRBD2. The DNA end lines up better with TRBJ2-7; the J call may be wrong. Germline V gene lookup returns CDR1 DFQATT and CDR2 SNEGSKA (reference sequence). The CDR3 is 14 residues long. In nucleotides, the CDR3 is TGCAGTGCTGCCCGGACTAGCGGGGCCTACGAGCAGTACTTC. Translation: CSAARTSGAYEQYF.

As to this clonotype: Its ends do not fully match the called genes, so a read error is possible. The rearrangement links TRBV20-1 to TRBJ1-6; 11 nucleotides agree with TRBD1. Per germline, CDR1 DFQATT and CDR2 SNEGSKA (reference sequence). There are 14 residues in the CDR3. The CDR3 region has the DNA TGCAGTGCGGGACAGGGGGATAGTAATTCGCCCCTCCACTTT. This encodes CSAGQGDSNSPLHF.

The rearrangement joins TRBV24-1 to TRBJ2-7; 9 nucleotides match TRBD1. CDR1 is KGHDR, CDR2 SFDVKD, per germline. After removal of 3 bases from V and 7 bases from J, the junction contained 9 bases not matched to a gene. This CDR3 contains 15 residues. The CDR3 nucleotides are TGTGCCACCAGTGATGGGGGACAGGGAATGGGAGAGCAGTACTTC. It encodes CATSDGGQGMGEQYF.

Comment on this clonotype: Germline is not matched at one junction end, which may reflect a read error. The rearrangement links TRBV7-6 to TRBJ2-3, with D possibly TRBD1 on 6 matching bases. CDR1 is SGHVS, CDR2 FNYEAQ, per germline. This CDR3 region has 16 residues. CDR3: CASSFPGTLSTDTQYF. CDR3 in DNA: TGCGCCAGCAGCTTTCCCGGGACACTGAGCACAGATACGCAGTATTTT.

The CDR3 nucleotides are TGTGCCAGCAGCCCGGGACCCCTCGACGAGTACGAGCAGTACTTC. The encoded protein is CASSPGPLDEYEQYF. The chain employs TRBV7-8 and TRBJ2-1; D tentatively reads TRBD1 or TRBD2 (5 bases each). The DNA end is more similar to TRBJ2-7, so the J call may be wrong. This CDR3 has 15 residues. Germline CDR1 is SGHVS and CDR2 is FQNEAQ.

This clonotype was detected a few times. Here the CDR3 reads CASGLQSSYEQYF. DNA for the CDR3: TGTGCTAGTGGTTTGCAGAGCTCCTACGAGCAGTACTTC. The V call is TRBV12-5, the J call TRBJ2-7; D gene unclear. This CDR3 is built from 13 residues. From germline, CDR1 is LGHNT and CDR2 FRNRAP. V lost 2 bases, J lost 0 bases, and 5 bases lay in between.

The chain links TRBV4-2 to TRBJ2-7; 12 bases map to TRBD2. The V gene's germline CDR1 is LGHNA and CDR2 YNFKEQ. The CDR3 spans 16 residues. Trimming cost V 3 bases and J 7 bases; bases outside gene matches: 10. The CDR3 nucleotides read TGTGCCAGCAGCCATGAACTAGCGGGAGGAAGAAATGAGCAGTACTTC. Translation gives CASSHELAGGRNEQYF.

This chain uses TRBV3-1 with TRBJ2-5, with D possibly matching TRBD2 (6 bases). CDR3 length: 15 residues. CDR1 and CDR2 from the germline V gene are LGHDT and YNNKEL (reference sequence). Trimming removed 1 base from V and 4 bases from J, with 13 bases in between. The CDR3 is CASSQGPSAGETQYF. The CDR3 coding sequence is TGTGCCAGCAGCCAAGGGCCTAGCGCGGGAGAGACCCAGTACTTC.